A selection of T cell receptor beta chains follows, all from one sample in a study of OX40 agonist ivuxolimab in advanced cancers. TCRdb keeps only in-frame clones here, not all; method: immunoSEQ multiplex PCR. The sample yields 34,000 or so clones, 85% to 95% seen once. Material: CD4+ or CD8+ T cells sorted from blood, obtained in a trial of the OX40 agonist ivuxolimab. The source is an adult with an advanced solid tumor such as melanoma, head and neck, liver or kidney cancer. Each CDR3 is given with its conserved first and last residue. Each record gives: V gene, J gene, clone size, D gene, CDR3 protein, CDR3 DNA. D genes are given only for firm matches. The size of a clone is reported for some rows only, either as once, few or many, or as a class for expanded clones.

>TRBV28|TRBJ2-7|.|TRBD1
CASSLTWGQGYEQYF
TGTGCCAGCAGTTTAACTTGGGGACAGGGATACGAGCAGTACTTC
>TRBV7-8|TRBJ1-5|.|.
CASSEGTVAYQPQHF
TGTGCCAGCAGCGAAGGGACCGTTGCTTATCAGCCCCAGCATTTT
>TRBV19|TRBJ2-1|.|.
CASRMTGYNEQFF
TGTGCCAGTAGGATGACAGGTTACAATGAGCAGTTCTTC
>TRBV29-1|TRBJ2-3|.|TRBD2
CSVEEGRGDTDTQYF
TGCAGCGTTGAAGAGGGGCGGGGGGACACAGATACGCAGTATTTT
>TRBV28|TRBJ1-5|.|.
CASRKTGRNQPQHF
TGTGCCAGCAGGAAAACAGGCCGCAATCAGCCCCAGCATTTT
>TRBV27|TRBJ2-5|.|.
CASSFGAEETQYF
TGTGCCAGCAGTTTCGGAGCGGAAGAGACCCAGTACTTC
>TRBV27|TRBJ1-2|.|TRBD1
CASSLQQGAGGYTF
TGTGCCAGCAGTTTACAACAGGGGGCTGGAGGCTACACCTTC
>TRBV13|TRBJ2-5|.|TRBD2
CASSSSGRGQETQYF
TGTGCCAGCAGCTCCAGCGGGAGAGGGCAAGAGACCCAGTACTTC
>TRBV4-3|TRBJ2-5|.|TRBD1
CASSQDPGTGAMETQYF
TGCGCCAGCAGCCAAGACCCCGGGACAGGGGCAATGGAGACCCAGTACTTC
>TRBV6-6|TRBJ2-1|.|TRBD1
CASSSQGADEQFF
TGTGCCAGCAGTTCACAGGGGGCAGATGAGCAGTTCTTC
>TRBV6-5|TRBJ1-2|.|TRBD1
CASRSDRNYGYTF
TGTGCCAGCAGATCGGACAGGAACTATGGCTACACCTTC
>TRBV7-9|TRBJ1-1|.|TRBD1
CASLLTGVNTEAFF
TGTGCCAGCCTCCTTACAGGGGTGAACACTGAAGCTTTCTTT
>TRBV10-1|TRBJ1-1|once|.
CASRPLDGTSVDTEAFF
TGCGCCAGCAGACCCTTGGATGGGACTTCGGTGGACACTGAAGCTTTCTTT
>TRBV7-2|TRBJ2-7|.|.
CASSPSSYEQYF
TGTGCCAGCAGCCCCAGCTCCTACGAGCAGTACTTC
>TRBV7-2|TRBJ2-7|.|.
CASSLGAATTYEQYF
TGTGCCAGCAGCTTAGGGGCGGCGACAACCTACGAGCAGTACTTC
>TRBV6-5|TRBJ2-5|.|.
CASSHHGEEETQYF
TGTGCCAGCAGTCACCACGGGGAAGAGGAGACCCAGTACTTC
>TRBV5-6|TRBJ1-4|.|TRBD1
CASSLGTGTEKLFF
TGTGCCAGCAGCTTGGGGACAGGGACTGAAAAACTGTTTTTT
>TRBV4-2|TRBJ2-7|once|.
CASSQPSYEQYF
TGTGCCAGCAGCCAACCTAGCTACGAGCAGTACTTC
>TRBV9|TRBJ2-3|.|.
CASSVEGGASTDTQYF
TGTGCCAGCAGCGTAGAAGGCGGGGCTAGCACAGATACGCAGTATTTT
>TRBV27|TRBJ2-3|.|TRBD2
CASSRTSVITDTQYF
TGTGCCAGCAGTAGAACTAGCGTCATCACAGATACGCAGTATTTT
>TRBV5-6|TRBJ2-5|.|.
CASSLAEGGSQETQYF
TGTGCCAGCAGCTTGGCCGAAGGAGGATCCCAAGAGACCCAGTACTTC
>TRBV19|TRBJ2-1|.|.
CASSIGGGSYNEQFF
TGTGCCAGTAGTATAGGTGGGGGATCCTACAATGAGCAGTTCTTC
>TRBV28|TRBJ1-3|once|.
CASSILSSGNTIYF
TGTGCCAGCAGTATCCTAAGCTCTGGAAACACCATATATTTT
>TRBV7-8|TRBJ1-2|.|.
CASSLDSYGYTF
TGTGCCAGCAGCTTGGACAGCTATGGCTACACCTTC
>TRBV5-1|TRBJ2-7|.|.
CASSWTSPGPGTEQYF
TGCGCCAGCAGCTGGACATCCCCGGGACCCGGGACCGAGCAGTACTTC
>TRBV5-6|TRBJ2-1|.|.
CASSRQPGHKYNEQFF
TGTGCCAGCAGCCGGCAACCGGGACACAAGTACAATGAGCAGTTCTTC
>TRBV7-2|TRBJ2-6|.|.
CASTLGASGANVLTF
TGTGCCAGCACCCTGGGGGCCTCTGGGGCCAACGTCCTGACTTTC
>TRBV4-2|TRBJ2-1|.|TRBD2
CASSPPALAEAYNEQFF
TGTGCCAGCAGCCCCCCGGCTCTAGCGGAAGCCTACAATGAGCAGTTCTTC
>TRBV5-6|TRBJ2-7|.|.
CASSIRGHYEQYF
TGTGCCAGCAGCATCCGGGGCCACTACGAGCAGTACTTC
>TRBV6-5|TRBJ2-1|.|TRBD1
CASSTGQGYNEQFF
TGTGCCAGCAGTACGGGACAGGGTTACAATGAGCAGTTCTTC
>TRBV4-1|TRBJ2-5|.|TRBD2
CASSQTTSGGETQYF
TGCGCCAGCAGCCAAACGACTAGCGGGGGAGAGACCCAGTACTTC
>TRBV7-2|TRBJ2-1|.|TRBD2
CASSLGGGDNEQFF
TGTGCCAGCAGCTTAGGCGGGGGGGACAATGAGCAGTTCTTC
>TRBV9|TRBJ1-2|.|TRBD1
CASSVGTGEDGYTF
TGTGCCAGCAGCGTAGGGACAGGGGAGGATGGCTACACCTTC
>TRBV6-6|TRBJ2-5|.|.
CASSGLLETQYF
TGTGCCAGCAGCGGACTTTTAGAGACCCAGTACTTC
>TRBV27|TRBJ2-7|.|TRBD2
CASSYPGTSLHEQYF
TGTGCCAGCAGTTACCCCGGGACTAGCCTGCACGAGCAGTACTTC
>TRBV7-3|TRBJ1-2|.|.
CASSLQGNYGYTF
TGTGCCAGCAGCTTGCAGGGGAACTATGGCTACACCTTC
>TRBV7-3|TRBJ2-7|once|.
CASSLTPTYEQYF
TGTGCCAGCAGCTTAACGCCCACCTACGAGCAGTACTTC
>TRBV7-3|TRBJ2-2|.|TRBD2
CASSLMRLAGTNTGELFF
TGTGCCAGCAGCTTAATGAGGCTAGCGGGTACGAACACCGGGGAGCTGTTTTTT
>TRBV14|TRBJ2-1|.|TRBD2
CASSQGTLAGAFYEQFF
TGTGCCAGCAGCCAAGGGACGCTAGCGGGAGCTTTTTATGAGCAGTTCTTC
>TRBV30|TRBJ2-2|.|.
CAWSVGGLGELFF
TGTGCCTGGAGTGTTGGAGGGCTTGGGGAGCTGTTTTTT
>TRBV19|TRBJ2-1|.|.
CASSISANSYNEQFF
TGTGCCAGTAGTATCTCAGCAAACTCCTACAATGAGCAGTTCTTC